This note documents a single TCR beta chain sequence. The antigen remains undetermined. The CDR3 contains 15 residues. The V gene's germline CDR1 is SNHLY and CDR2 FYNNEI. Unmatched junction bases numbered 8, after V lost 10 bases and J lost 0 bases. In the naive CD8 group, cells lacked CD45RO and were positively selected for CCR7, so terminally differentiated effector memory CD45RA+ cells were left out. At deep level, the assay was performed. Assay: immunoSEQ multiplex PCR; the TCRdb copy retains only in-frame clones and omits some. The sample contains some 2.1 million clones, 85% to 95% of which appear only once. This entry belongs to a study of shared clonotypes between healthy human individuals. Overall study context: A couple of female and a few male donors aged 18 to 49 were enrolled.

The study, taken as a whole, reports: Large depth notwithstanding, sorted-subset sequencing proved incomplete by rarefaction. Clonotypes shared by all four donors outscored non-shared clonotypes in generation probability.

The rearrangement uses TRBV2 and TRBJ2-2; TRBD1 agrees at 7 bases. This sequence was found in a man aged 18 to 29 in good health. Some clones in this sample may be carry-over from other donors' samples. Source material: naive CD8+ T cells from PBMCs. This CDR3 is CATFRDSPNTGELFF. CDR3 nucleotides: TGTGCCACCTTTAGGGACAGCCCGAACACCGGGGAGCTGTTTTTT.